Following are 27 T cell receptor beta chains from one sample sequenced in a study of cytomegalovirus exposure and HLA in healthy donors. The PCR contained 60 Vbeta and 13 Jbeta primers. Clones were read by immunoSEQ multiplex PCR, and TCRdb kept only the in-frame ones, dropping some. Of 120,000 to 150,000 clones in the sample, 70% to 75% were seen once. Input material: PBMCs. These receptor sequences come from a human donor in good health.

The V gene is TRBV10-3, the J gene TRBJ2-5, with 8 bases that match TRBD2. The CDR3 is made up of 13 amino acids. With 7 bases clipped from V and 2 bases from J, the junction kept 3 bases outside the gene matches. Germline CDR1 ENHRY, CDR2 SYGVKD. CDR3 region: CAINAGGQETQYF. CDR3 DNA sequence: TGTGCCATCAATGCGGGGGGACAAGAGACCCAGTACTTC.

The chain links TRBV6-5 to TRBJ1-1; D is unclear. The CDR3 is 15 amino acids. The germline V gene has CDR1 MNHEY and CDR2 SVGAGI. The V end was cut by 3 bases, the J end by 0 bases, with 11 bases between. CDR3: CASSYSTRMNTEAFF. DNA for the CDR3: TGTGCCAGCAGTTATTCGACACGGATGAACACTGAAGCTTTCTTT.

This clone appeared once. A read error is likely, as this CDR3 ends without the conserved phenylalanine or tryptophan. The CDR3 DNA is TGTGCCAGCAGCTTGGCCAGACTGGACAAAAACATTCAGTACCTC. Translating it yields CASSLARLDKNIQYL. The rearrangement uses TRBV5-6 and TRBJ2-4; the D is unclear. The CDR3 consists of 15 residues. Deletions cut 0 bases from V and 3 bases from J, with 10 bases between. Germline V CDR1 and CDR2: SGHDT, YYEEEE.

The rearrangement uses TRBV11-3 and TRBJ1-2; D gene ambiguous. The CDR3 has 13 residues. Trimming took off 5 bases at V and 0 bases at J, with 7 bases between the two ends. Looked up from germline, CDR1 is SGHNT and CDR2 is YENEEA. CDR3 residues: CASSLRANYGYTF. CDR3 nucleotides: TGTGCCAGCAGCCTGCGAGCTAACTATGGCTACACCTTC.

V and J are TRBV11-2 and TRBJ2-7; D not resolved. Per the germline V gene, CDR1 is SGHAT and CDR2 is FQNNGV. Trimming took 5 bases from V and 4 from J, leaving 12 bases between them. The CDR3 runs 13 residues. CDR3 region: CASSLGLAYEQYF. CDR3 DNA: TGTGCCAGCAGCCTTGGTCTGGCATACGAGCAGTACTTC.

This clone was observed a few times. This chain uses TRBV13 with TRBJ1-2, with D perhaps TRBD1 (6 bases). CDR1 PRHDT and CDR2 FYEKMQ come from the germline V gene (reference sequence). Trimming removed 5 bases at V and 2 bases at J, with 18 bases between. The CDR3 is 16 residues long. CDR3 in DNA: TGTGCCAGCAGCCTCACAGGGATACAGGAGAACTATGGCTACACCTTC. This gives the protein CASSLTGIQENYGYTF.

The chain uses TRBV9 and TRBJ2-2; D perhaps matches TRBD2 (6 bases). The CDR3 runs 15 residues. The ends were cut back, 4 bases at V and 5 bases at J, with 15 bases in the middle. From germline, CDR1 is SGDLS and CDR2 YYNGEE. The CDR3 here is CASSSLGGWTGELFF. The CDR3 region has the DNA TGTGCCAGCAGCTCCCTAGGAGGGTGGACCGGGGAGCTGTTTTTT.

The chain joins TRBV30 to TRBJ1-3; no clear D. Looked up from germline, CDR1 is GTSNPN and CDR2 is SVGIG (reference sequence). This CDR3 has 14 amino acids. The V end lost 0 bases, the J end lost 4 bases, and 10 bases lay between the germline ends. The DNA of the CDR3 is TGTGCCTGGAGTGTACTTTTTCGAGGAAACACCATATATTTT. Translation gives CAWSVLFRGNTIYF.

The chain uses TRBV28 and TRBJ1-2, with D uncertain. CDR1 and CDR2 (germline): MDHEN, SYDVKM. This CDR3 comprises 12 residues. Trimming left V 3 bases short and J 14 bases short, with 16 bases between. Here the CDR3 reads CASSFFWVPGTF. As DNA, the CDR3 is TGTGCCAGCAGTTTCTTTTGGGTCCCGGGGACCTTC.

This chain connects TRBV7-9 to TRBJ2-4; TRBD2 matches at 12 bases. V dropped 5 bases and J dropped 0; count of bases not matched to a gene: 8. CDR3 length: 18 amino acids. Looked up from germline, CDR1 is SEHNR and CDR2 is FQNEAQ (reference sequence). CDR3 DNA: TGTGCCAGCAGCCTCACCGGGACTAGCGGGCCAGCCAAAAACATTCAGTACTTC. Its translation is CASSLTGTSGPAKNIQYF.

This clone was seen only a few times. The chain couples TRBV6-5 to TRBJ1-6; no clear D. The CDR3 has 15 residues. V lost 2 bases to trimming and J lost 0 bases, with 5 bases between them. CDR1 is MNHEY and CDR2 is SVGAGI in the germline V gene. CDR3 protein: CASSYGSSYNSPLHF. The CDR3 DNA reads as TGTGCCAGCAGTTACGGGAGCTCCTATAATTCACCCCTCCACTTT.

The rearrangement uses TRBV30 and TRBJ1-1; D gene unclear. V was shortened by 2 bases and J by 1 base, with 8 bases between the two germline ends. The germline V gene has CDR1 GTSNPN and CDR2 SVGIG (reference sequence). This CDR3 is built from 13 residues. The CDR3 loop reads CAWSYTGNTEAFF. The CDR3 nucleotides are TGTGCCTGGAGTTATACTGGGAACACTGAAGCTTTCTTT.

The V and J genes are TRBV6-1 and TRBJ1-5; no firm D call. Germline V gene data show CDR1 as MNHNS and CDR2 as SASEGT. V gave up 6 bases and J gave up 0 bases, with 12 bases separating them. The CDR3 has 15 residues. The CDR3 DNA follows: TGTGCCAGCAGAGTCACGGTCAATAGCAATCAGCCCCAGCATTTT. This sequence encodes CASRVTVNSNQPQHF.

This clone occurred a few times. This chain uses TRBV15 with TRBJ2-7, with D possibly TRBD2 on 5 matching bases. Between the trimmed V and J ends, which lost 0 bases and 4 bases, there was a span of 16 bases. This CDR3 is 16 amino acids long. CDR1 and CDR2 from the germline V gene are LNHNV and YYDKDF (reference sequence). The CDR3 loop reads CATSRDQDERIYEQYF. CDR3 bases: TGTGCCACCAGCAGAGATCAGGATGAGCGGATTTACGAGCAGTACTTC.

V usage is TRBV7-2 and J usage is TRBJ2-2; D possibly corresponds to TRBD1 (6 bases). The CDR3 loop spans 16 amino acids. Trimming cost V 5 bases and J 5 bases, with 18 bases left between them. Germline-derived CDR1 and CDR2 are SGHTA and FQGNSA. The chain's CDR3 is CASSPPYGTRTGELFF. The DNA of the CDR3 is TGTGCCAGCAGCCCCCCCTATGGGACAAGAACCGGGGAGCTGTTTTTT.

The genes are TRBV10-3 and TRBJ1-2; TRBD1 matches 7 bases. J was trimmed by 3 bases and V by 8 bases; bases with no gene match: 3. Germline CDR1 is ENHRY and CDR2 is SYGVKD. The CDR3 is made up of 12 amino acids. CDR3 sequence: CAIPGQYYGYTF. The CDR3 DNA follows: TGTGCCATCCCGGGACAGTACTATGGCTACACCTTC.

This sequence joins TRBV4-1 and TRBJ2-5; 11 bases are shared with TRBD2. The end of the DNA is better explained by TRBJ2-7, so the J call may be wrong. The germline V gene has CDR1 MGHRA and CDR2 YSYEKL. The CDR3 is made up of 16 amino acids. The CDR3 DNA reads as TGCGCCAGCAGCCGCGATTGGGGACTAGCGGATTACGAGCAGTACTTC. Its protein is CASSRDWGLADYEQYF.

This chain links TRBV4-2 with TRBJ2-7, with D possibly matching TRBD2 (5 bases). Trimming left V 0 bases short and J 6 bases short, with 9 bases between. From germline, CDR1 is LGHNA and CDR2 YNFKEQ. This CDR3 is 13 amino acids long. The CDR3, as DNA: TGTGCCAGCAGCCAAGAACGGGGTCGCGAGCAGTACTTC. Residues: CASSQERGREQYF.

Written as DNA, the CDR3 is TGTGCCAGCAGCTTACAGGGCCACGGGGAGCTGTTTTTT. Translated: CASSLQGHGELFF. The chain recombines TRBV7-9 with TRBJ2-2, with D possibly matching TRBD1 (5 bases). Germline V CDR1 and CDR2: SEHNR, FQNEAQ (reference sequence). V lost 2 bases, J lost 7 bases, and 8 bases lay in between. There are 13 residues in the CDR3.

The chain couples TRBV27 to TRBJ2-1; TRBD2 aligns across 12 bases. The germline CDR1 and CDR2 sequences are MNHEY and SMNVEV (reference sequence). The V and J ends lost 5 bases and 9 bases, in that order; junction bases with no gene match: 8. There are 15 residues in the CDR3. The DNA of the CDR3 is TGTGCCAGCAGTCCGCGACTAGCGGGAGACACTGAGCAGTTCTTC. Translated, it gives CASSPRLAGDTEQFF.

This chain connects TRBV5-6 to TRBJ2-7, with TRBD2 matching 16 bases. Losses at the gene ends were 5 bases for V and 5 bases for J; bases not matched to a gene: 10. Germline lookup yields CDR1 SGHDT and CDR2 YYEEEE. The CDR3 is 17 residues long. CDR3 nucleotides: TGTGCCAGCAGGAAAGAAGGGACTAGCGGGAGGGCCCACGAGCAGTACTTC. This sequence encodes CASRKEGTSGRAHEQYF. Filled out from reference TRBV5-6 and TRBJ2-7, the complete variable domain reads DAGVTQSPTHLIKTRGQQVTLRCSPKSGHDTVSWYQQALGQGPQFIFQYYEEEERQRGNFPDRFSGHQFPNYSSELNVNALLLGDSALYLCASRKEGTSGRAHEQYFGPGTRLTVT.

CDR3 sequence: CASSLRQLDEKLFF. The CDR3, as DNA: TGTGCCAGCAGTTTAAGACAGTTAGATGAAAAACTGTTTTTT. The chain employs TRBV6-6 and TRBJ1-4, with D possibly matching TRBD1 (5 bases). Trimming pared 4 bases from V and 6 bases from J, leaving 12 bases between. The CDR3 loop spans 14 amino acids. Germline loops: CDR1 MNHNY, CDR2 SVGAGI (reference sequence).

V gene TRBV19 combines with J gene TRBJ2-6; D remains unclear. Germline-derived CDR1 and CDR2 are LNHDA and SQIVND (reference sequence). V lost 2 bases and J 2 bases, leaving 7 bases between the germline ends. This CDR3 has 15 residues. The CDR3 sequence: CASSILVTGANVLTF. CDR3 coding DNA: TGTGCCAGTAGTATACTAGTGACTGGGGCCAACGTCCTGACTTTC.

The V gene is TRBV5-1, the J gene TRBJ2-3; 9 bases are shared with TRBD1. The V segment lost 4 bases and the J segment 5 bases; nucleotides outside the gene matches: 5. Germline CDR1 and CDR2: SGHRS and YFSETQ. This CDR3 is 14 amino acids long. CDR3 region: CASSPGQGLDTQYF. CDR3 sequence (DNA): TGCGCCAGCAGCCCGGGACAGGGATTAGATACGCAGTATTTT.

CDR3 amino acids: CASGGSNQPQHF. The CDR3 DNA reads TGTGCCAGCGGGGGGAGCAATCAGCCCCAGCATTTT. The chain employs TRBV2 and TRBJ1-5, with D maybe TRBD1 (5 bases). Trimming removed 8 bases at V and 1 base at J, with 6 bases between. The CDR3 is made up of 12 amino acids. Germline CDR1 and CDR2: SNHLY and FYNNEI.

Only one count was recorded for this clone. The chain combines TRBV5-4 with TRBJ2-4; a weak D match, TRBD1 (5 bases). CDR1 and CDR2 (germline): SGHNT, YYREEE (reference sequence). The CDR3 contains 16 residues. V shed 4 bases and J shed 2 bases, with 16 bases lying between them. In nucleotides, the CDR3 is TGTGCCAGCAGCACCAAACAAGACAGAACCAAAAACATTCAGTACTTC. Its protein product is CASSTKQDRTKNIQYF.

The CDR3 is CASSMEGLTDTQYF. CDR3 in DNA: TGCGCCAGCAGCATGGAGGGGTTGACAGATACGCAGTATTTT. The V call is TRBV4-1, the J call TRBJ2-3; tentatively, D is TRBD2 (6 bases). Trimming stripped 5 bases from V and 3 bases from J, with 12 bases between. This CDR3 spans 14 amino acids. CDR1 is MGHRA and CDR2 is YSYEKL in the germline V gene.